This TCR beta chain came from a study of response to subunit inactivated influenza vaccine. General study points: It was the authors' suggestion that each seasonal influenza vaccination recruits few new T cells.

A single record per CDR3 protein comes from TCRdb applying MiXCR to the RT-PCR reads. The data hold about 530,000 distinct CDR3 sequences, with about 10% observed a single time. On this clonotype: The antigen is not known.

The CDR3 covers 13 residues. The V gene end was trimmed by 2 bases and the J gene end by 6 bases; junction bases not matched to a gene: 3. The TCR comes from a middle-aged man who received an inactivated influenza vaccine. The starting material was PBMCs from blood, obtained on the day of vaccination. The V call is TRBV12-3 or TRBV12-4, the J call TRBJ2-5; TRBD1 agrees at 7 bases. The CDR3 here is CASSLQGVQTQYF. The CDR3 region has the DNA TGTGCCAGCAGTTTACAGGGGGTCCAGACCCAGTACTTC.